The 20 T cell receptor beta chains in this list originate from one sample, sequenced in a study of cytomegalovirus exposure and HLA in healthy donors. Use of 60 Vbeta and 13 Jbeta primers characterized the PCR. Profiling relied on immunoSEQ multiplex PCR, and the TCRdb table lists in-frame clones only, not all of them. The sample table includes approximately 120,000 clones. The material sequenced was PBMCs. The receptors were sampled from a man aged 35 to 55 in good health and CMV-seronegative.

The chain recombines TRBV6-5 with TRBJ2-5, with TRBD1 identical over 8 bases. The CDR3 contains 16 residues. Germline lookup yields CDR1 MNHEY and CDR2 SVGAGI. The V gene end was trimmed by 0 bases and the J gene end by 2 bases; junction bases not matched to a gene: 5. As DNA, the CDR3 is TGTGCCAGCAGTTACTCAGGGGACAGGTGGCAAGAGACCCAGTACTTC. This codes for CASSYSGDRWQETQYF.

J is TRBJ1-2 and V is TRBV11-3; TRBD1 matches 12 bases. With V trimmed by 5 bases and J by 3 bases, 4 bases remained unmatched. The CDR3 totals 15 residues. Per germline, CDR1 SGHNT and CDR2 YENEEA. The CDR3: CASSLGTGGHYGYTF. The CDR3 DNA is TGTGCCAGCAGCCTCGGGACAGGGGGCCACTATGGCTACACCTTC.

The DNA of the CDR3 is TGTGCCAGCAGCTTAGAATTACGCGGCCTGAACACCGGGGAGCTGTTTTTT. This gives the protein CASSLELRGLNTGELFF. The rearrangement joins TRBV7-9 to TRBJ2-2; D is uncertain. This CDR3 contains 17 residues. V was cut by 1 base and J by 1 base, with 13 bases left in between. Germline CDR1 and CDR2: SEHNR and FQNEAQ (reference sequence).

The chain combines TRBV6-5 with TRBJ1-1; D gene unclear. The CDR3 contains 13 residues. V lost 2 bases, J lost 1 base, and 5 bases lay in between. Looked up from germline, CDR1 is MNHEY and CDR2 is SVGAGI. The CDR3 is CASSYRQNTEAFF. The CDR3 DNA is TGTGCCAGCAGTTACAGACAGAACACTGAAGCTTTCTTT.

The chain uses TRBV5-1 and TRBJ2-3; TRBD2 aligns across 7 bases. V dropped 2 bases and J dropped 1; count of bases not matched to a gene: 1. The CDR3 has 14 residues. Germline loops: CDR1 SGHRS, CDR2 YFSETQ. In DNA, the CDR3 is TGCGCCAGCAGCTTAACTAGCGGCACAGATACGCAGTATTTT. It specifies CASSLTSGTDTQYF.

The chain carries TRBV6-4 and TRBJ2-3; 13 bases line up with TRBD2. V was pared by 0 bases and J by 2 bases, with 2 bases of the junction left unmatched. Per the germline V gene, CDR1 is MRHNA and CDR2 is SNTAGT. This CDR3 is built from 17 residues. CDR3 sequence reads: CASSDSLAGGPTDTQYF. The CDR3 DNA reads as TGTGCCAGCAGTGACTCACTAGCGGGAGGGCCCACAGATACGCAGTATTTT.

The chain has TRBV28 and TRBJ1-5; TRBD1 might be the D (6 bases). Germline-derived CDR1 and CDR2 are MDHEN and SYDVKM. CDR3 size: 15 residues. V was cut by 5 bases and J by 2 bases, with 13 bases left in between. The CDR3 sequence is CASSRQGGGNQPQHF. CDR3 bases: TGTGCCAGCAGTAGACAAGGGGGGGGCAATCAGCCCCAGCATTTT.

J is TRBJ2-2 and V is TRBV5-1; TRBD1 matches 11 bases. In germline, CDR1 is SGHRS, CDR2 YFSETQ. V trimming: 4 bases; J trimming: 5 bases; junction bases outside the gene matches: 7. CDR3 length: 16 residues. The CDR3 protein is CASSQTGTGGTGELFF. CDR3 nucleotide sequence: TGCGCCAGCAGCCAGACCGGGACAGGGGGGACCGGGGAGCTGTTTTTT.

The rearrangement uses TRBV7-9 and TRBJ2-3, with 9 nucleotides matching TRBD2. V lost 6 bases, J lost 5 bases, and 15 bases stayed unmatched. Germline V gives CDR1 SEHNR, CDR2 FQNEAQ (reference sequence). The CDR3 extends over 17 amino acids. This CDR3 is CASSRSGSPTFGDTQYF. As DNA, the CDR3 is TGTGCCAGCAGTCGTAGCGGGAGCCCCACATTCGGAGATACGCAGTATTTT.

CDR3 DNA: TGCAGCGCCTTCGCGACAGGGCGGTTGGGCACTGAAGCTTTCTTT. Translating it yields CSAFATGRLGTEAFF. V is TRBV29-1 and J is TRBJ1-1, with 7 nucleotides matching TRBD1. V lost 7 bases to trimming and J lost 4 bases; unmatched junction nucleotides: 15. The CDR3 runs 15 residues. Germline CDR1 is SQVTM and CDR2 is ANQGSEA.

The J gene is TRBJ2-3, the V gene TRBV7-9; D gene unclear. Germline V CDR1 and CDR2: SEHNR, FQNEAQ (reference sequence). V was cut by 1 base and J by 7 bases, with 18 bases left in between. The CDR3 extends over 16 amino acids. This CDR3 reads CASSLVVGPWANTQYF. In DNA, the CDR3 is TGTGCCAGCAGCTTAGTCGTCGGCCCCTGGGCGAATACGCAGTATTTT. The whole variable domain, remainder taken from reference TRBV7-9 and TRBJ2-3, is DTGVSQNPRHKITKRGQNVTFRCDPISEHNRLYWYRQTLGQGPEFLTYFQNEAQLEKSRLLSDRFSAERPKGSFSTLEIQRTEQGDSAMYLCASSLVVGPWANTQYFGPGTRLTVL.

This chain joins TRBV30 and TRBJ2-5; D might be TRBD2 (6 bases). The germline CDR1 and CDR2 sequences are GTSNPN and SVGIG (reference sequence). This CDR3 is 14 amino acids long. Trimming shortened V by 3 bases and J by 1 base, and 12 bases separated the two germline ends. The chain's CDR3 is CAWSRGGFQETQYF. The CDR3 nucleotides are TGTGCCTGGAGCCGAGGAGGGTTCCAAGAGACCCAGTACTTC.

V and J are TRBV4-2 and TRBJ2-3; D remains unclear. Per the germline V gene, CDR1 is LGHNA and CDR2 is YNFKEQ. V lost 0 bases and J lost 1, with 11 bases in between. This CDR3 is 16 amino acids long. CDR3 region: CASSQDLAAGTDTQYF. The CDR3 DNA sequence: TGTGCCAGCAGCCAAGACTTAGCCGCCGGCACAGATACGCAGTATTTT.

CDR3 sequence reads: CASSDPTGGLNNEQFF. In DNA, the CDR3 is TGTGCCAGCAGTGACCCGACAGGGGGCCTTAACAATGAGCAGTTCTTC. The chain couples TRBV25-1 to TRBJ2-1; 10 nucleotides match TRBD1. CDR1 MGHDK and CDR2 SYGVNS come from the germline V gene. This CDR3 has 16 residues. Unmatched junction bases numbered 7, after V lost 3 bases and J lost 5 bases.

V gene TRBV7-9 combines with J gene TRBJ2-7; 7 bases align to TRBD1. CDR3 length equals 14 residues. In germline, CDR1 is SEHNR, CDR2 FQNEAQ (reference sequence). V lost 5 bases to trimming and J lost 5 bases; unmatched junction nucleotides: 9. The CDR3 sequence: CASSQTGLSDEQYF. For the CDR3, the DNA is TGTGCCAGCAGCCAGACAGGGTTATCTGACGAGCAGTACTTC. Drawing the rest from reference TRBV7-9 and TRBJ2-7, the complete variable domain is DTGVSQNPRHKITKRGQNVTFRCDPISEHNRLYWYRQTLGQGPEFLTYFQNEAQLEKSRLLSDRFSAERPKGSFSTLEIQRTEQGDSAMYLCASSQTGLSDEQYFGPGTRLTVT.

The J gene is TRBJ1-3, the V gene TRBV6-5; the D gene is possibly TRBD1 (5 bases). Between the trimmed V and J ends, which lost 0 bases and 2 bases, there was a span of 11 bases. This CDR3 is built from 16 residues. CDR1 is MNHEY and CDR2 is SVGAGI in the germline V gene. CDR3 sequence (DNA): TGTGCCAGCAGTTACTCCAGGGAAGGCGCTGGAAACACCATATATTTT. It is translated as CASSYSREGAGNTIYF.

The J gene is TRBJ2-3, the V gene TRBV5-4; possible D gene TRBD2, 6 bases. Germline values: CDR1 SGHNT, CDR2 YYREEE (reference sequence). V gave up 0 bases and J gave up 6 bases, with 14 bases separating them. The CDR3 is made up of 15 amino acids. As DNA, the CDR3 is TGTGCCAGCAGCTTGGAATCCACCCGGGAGGATACGCAGTATTTT. This gives the protein CASSLESTREDTQYF.

This sequence joins TRBV7-2 and TRBJ2-1, with 7 bases aligning to TRBD2. This CDR3 has 14 amino acids. Germline V CDR1 and CDR2: SGHTA, FQGNSA. V lost 1 base to trimming and J lost 12 bases; unmatched junction nucleotides: 9. As DNA, the CDR3 is TGTGCCAGCAGCTTAGTAGGGCTAGCGGACGGGCAGTTCTTC. Its translation: CASSLVGLADGQFF.

Here the CDR3 DNA reads TGTGCCAGCAGCTTACAGGGGGTTGACACCGGGGAGCTGTTTTTT. This encodes CASSLQGVDTGELFF. This chain uses TRBV5-4 with TRBJ2-2; 8 nucleotides match TRBD1. The V segment lost 2 bases and the J segment 3 bases; nucleotides outside the gene matches: 3. The germline CDR1 and CDR2 sequences are SGHNT and YYREEE (reference sequence). The CDR3 covers 15 residues.

The chain couples TRBV7-9 to TRBJ2-7; 12 nucleotides align to TRBD2. The CDR3 contains 17 residues. The germline V gene encodes CDR1 SEHNR and CDR2 FQNEAQ (reference sequence). With 4 bases clipped from V and 0 bases from J, the junction kept 7 bases outside the gene matches. CDR3 in amino acids: CASSSGTSGSSSYEQYF. CDR3 DNA: TGTGCCAGCAGCTCAGGGACTAGCGGGTCCAGCTCCTACGAGCAGTACTTC.